This T cell receptor beta chain emerged from a study of blood T cell repertoires in COVID-19 (dated by TCRdb to 2020 to 2021). About the investigation overall: Samples from collaborators originated in the United States, Italy and Spain and spanned both the acute and convalescent phases of COVID-19. The material from the prospective study consisted of cDNA or gDNA derived from T cells, B-cell-depleted T cells, or PBMCs. Subjects who had been exposed to COVID-19, were actively infected with it, or had recovered from it provided the deeply sampled blood TCRbeta repertoires that made up the dataset. The repertoires were released in a freely available public database intended as a resource for research on the immune response to SARS-CoV-2. The samples were drawn from two sources: the first 160 participants of the ongoing ImmuneRACE study, and about 1,300 subjects contributed by 6 global collaborators. Sample metadata almost always included a de-identified subject ID, COVID-19 status, age in years and sex. Where available, HLA class I and class II types were obtained from metadata supplied by the sample provider rather than from assay-based typing. General study outcomes and caveats: Clinical and demographic metadata were provided uncurated, with the amount varying by source and participant.

CDR1 SGHTA and CDR2 FQGNSA were looked up in the germline V gene. For this chain, trimming is 4 bases at the V end and 0 bases at the J end, and the number of junction bases without a gene match is 6. The CDR3 covers 16 residues, taking in both the cysteine and the phenylalanine. The retained sequence is limited to the CDR3, 48 bases, with the frame set at the first base. TCRbeta CDR3 regions were amplified from genomic DNA by means of the immunoSEQ Assay, a bias-controlled multiplex PCR. For the original study's pipeline: Within the assay, amplification of reference gene primers was used to estimate how many nucleated cells each sample contained. To quantify the absolute abundance of each unique TCRbeta CDR3 rearrangement, sequence reads were collapsed and filtered. Productive Simpson clonality was computed per sample as the square root of Simpson's diversity index over productive rearrangements. Held by TCRdb, this immuneACCESS table contains in-frame sequences only and omits some clones. Under half of the omission traces to an unresolved V gene where checked; the cause of the rest is unknown. The V and J calls and the clone size are those of that table, but D and trimming were determined from the DNA. Across this sample there are some 250,000 clones, with more than 75% seen only once. Around 2.9% of the sample goes to the ten largest clones.

A second Seattle source provided samples from volunteer blood donors who had recovered from COVID-19. Each collaborating institution followed its own protocols to collect whole blood in K2EDTA tubes. For TCRbeta analysis, collaborators shipped samples in one of three forms: frozen whole blood, isolated PBMCs, or DNA extracted from either of those sample types. On this clone: No cognate antigen has been identified for it. There are no base qualities to consult, and no much larger clone falls within one base.

The chain is encoded by TRBV7-2 joined to TRBJ1-3, with TRBD1 matching 7 junction bases. Sequenced input: peripheral blood. This TCR came from a woman aged 25 to 45 who had recovered from COVID-19. The DNA sequence is as follows: TGTGCCAGCAGCTCACAGGGGTCAGGCTCTGGAAACACCATATATTTT. The resulting protein is CASSSQGSGSGNTIYF. Outside the CDR3, residues come from the reference TRBV7-2 and TRBJ1-3 proteins, so the full variable domain is: GAGVSQSPSNKVTEKGKDVELRCDPISGHTALYWYRQSLGQGLEFLIYFQGNSAPDKSGLPSDRFSAERTGGSVSTLTIQRTQQEDSAVYLCASSSQGSGSGNTIYFGEGSWLTVV.